This T cell receptor beta chain emerged from a study of cytotoxic CD8 clonotypes in ibrutinib-treated CLL. The study, taken as a whole, reports: Whereas clonality rose at ibrutinib response, it declined toward baseline at progression.

Trimming removed 0 bases at V and 1 base at J, with 13 bases between. Germline-derived CDR1 and CDR2 are LNHDA and SQIVND (reference sequence). There are 17 residues in the CDR3. Here immunoSEQ multiplex PCR was the method, and the copy in TCRdb shows in-frame clones only, minus some. The sample includes about 310,000 clones, roughly 85% of them seen just once. Comments on this clone: Its antigen is not known.

Genomic DNA (roughly 2 micrograms) was obtained from cryopreserved PBMCs for construction of TCR beta libraries. The source of this sequence is a human donor with chronic lymphocytic leukemia. This specimen was PBMCs, taken before ibrutinib treatment. The rearrangement links TRBV19 to TRBJ2-1; D is possibly TRBD2 (5 bases). For the CDR3, the DNA is TGTGCCAGTAGTATAGATCTCCCGAGCGGATCCTACAATGAGCAGTTCTTC. Its protein product is CASSIDLPSGSYNEQFF.